A single sample gave rise to the 4 T cell receptor beta chains below, sequenced in a study of T-cell memory formation after mild COVID-19. One entry per CDR3 protein results from TCRdb running MiXCR on the 5' RACE reads. The sample consists of 550,000 to 600,000 distinct CDR3 sequences, 17% of them appearing once. The source material was PBMCs or a T cell subset sorted from them (not recorded which). These receptors originate from an adult woman who had mild COVID-19 (a few samples of this study predate the infection). Cell type and time point are not known.

The sample holds a few counts of this clonotype. The chain carries TRBV20-1 and TRBJ2-3; 9 bases match TRBD2. V shed 5 bases, J shed 3 bases, and the junction held 12 bases outside the gene matches. The CDR3 has 16 amino acids. Germline CDR1 reads DFQATT; CDR2 reads SNEGSKA (reference sequence). CDR3 nucleotides: TGCAGTGCTCCGCCCAGACTAGCGGATGGGACAGATACGCAGTATTTT. This translates into CSAPPRLADGTDTQYF.

The chain combines TRBV12-3 or TRBV12-4 with TRBJ1-2, with a tentative D call TRBD1 (5 bases). CDR3 length equals 12 residues. Trimming left V 6 bases short and J 10 bases short, with 15 bases between. CDR3 loop: CASSTDPGLYTF. The CDR3 bases are TGTGCCAGCAGCACAGATCCAGGGCTCTACACCTTC.

This clonotype occurred once. This rearrangement joins TRBV7-8 to TRBJ1-5, with D possibly TRBD1 on 5 matching bases. CDR1 and CDR2 (germline): SGHVS, FQNEAQ. V lost 1 base and J 3 bases, leaving 13 bases between the germline ends. There are 16 residues in the CDR3. The CDR3 spells CASSLEVGLHNQPQHF. CDR3 DNA sequence: TGTGCCAGCAGCTTAGAAGTGGGACTTCACAATCAGCCCCAGCATTTT.

This clonotype occurred a few times. V is TRBV7-9 and J is TRBJ2-3; the D gene could be TRBD1 or TRBD2 (5 bases each). CDR3 size: 15 residues. The germline V gene encodes CDR1 SEHNR and CDR2 FQNEAQ (reference sequence). Deletions cut 4 bases from V and 3 bases from J, with 14 bases between. The CDR3 bases are TGTGCCAGCAGCTCCGGGGCCCAACCGACAGATACGCAGTATTTT. As protein: CASSSGAQPTDTQYF.